Described below is a single T cell receptor (beta chain) sequence and its context. What it binds is unknown. The data are from a study of shared clonotypes between healthy human individuals. Trimming stripped 10 bases from V and 0 bases from J, with 13 bases between. This CDR3 contains 13 residues. Germline CDR1 and CDR2: MNHEY and SVGAGI. Sorted-subset replicate PCRs used 200 ng of genomic DNA. This amount corresponded to 30,000 to 35,000 T cell genomes. The assay was immunoSEQ multiplex PCR, and TCRdb's table has in-frame clones only and misses some. Of some 2,400,000 clones detected, around 95% appear once; the ten largest clones hold around 0.13%. Study-wide findings and caveats: Naive subsets generally had larger estimated richness than memory subsets.

Sequencing was carried out using naive CD4+ T cells sorted from blood. Subset specified: CD45RA+ positively selected. The rearrangement uses TRBV6-5 and TRBJ2-7, with D hard to call. This TCR was recovered from a man aged 18 to 30 in good health. CDR3 DNA sequence: TGTGCCACCAGACTTCCGAGCTCCTACGAGCAGTACTTC. Protein sequence: CATRLPSSYEQYF.